These 5 T cell receptor beta chains share one sample of origin, sequenced in a study of T cell changes during pregnancy in multiple sclerosis. TCRdb keeps only in-frame clones here, not all; method: immunoSEQ multiplex PCR. The data contain approximately 29,000 clones, roughly 87% of them singletons. Sample: CD4+ T cells from peripheral blood mononuclear cells, taken in the second trimester of pregnancy. These receptors were taken from a female donor with multiple sclerosis, enrolled in a pregnancy study.

The chain carries TRBV5-6 and TRBJ1-1, with 12 bases aligning to TRBD1. The CDR3 consists of 14 residues. J was trimmed by 11 bases and V by 0 bases; bases with no gene match: 5. CDR1 is SGHDT, CDR2 YYEEEE, per germline. CDR3 sequence: CASSLGDRGRVAFF. Written as DNA, the CDR3 is TGTGCCAGCAGCTTGGGGGACAGGGGGCGCGTCGCTTTCTTT. Based on the CDR3 plus reference TRBV5-6 and TRBJ1-1, the full variable domain is DAGVTQSPTHLIKTRGQQVTLRCSPKSGHDTVSWYQQALGQGPQFIFQYYEEEERQRGNFPDRFSGHQFPNYSSELNVNALLLGDSALYLCASSLGDRGRVAFFGQGTRLTVV.

The CDR3 reads CASSPWTGNNQPQHF. CDR3 coding DNA: TGTGCCAGCAGCCCCTGGACAGGGAACAATCAGCCCCAGCATTTT. The V gene is TRBV7-2, the J gene TRBJ1-5; 8 positions match TRBD1. The J segment lost 3 bases and the V segment lost 5 bases, leaving 6 bases of the junction unmatched. The CDR3 sequence is 15 residues long. CDR1 and CDR2 (germline): SGHTA, FQGNSA.

This chain links TRBV9 with TRBJ1-1; D perhaps matches TRBD1 (5 bases). CDR1 is SGDLS, CDR2 YYNGEE, per germline. The CDR3 is 14 amino acids. V was cut by 3 bases and J by 0 bases, with 9 bases left in between. The CDR3 nucleotides are TGTGCCAGCAGCGAGGACATCATGAACACTGAAGCTTTCTTT. Amino acid sequence: CASSEDIMNTEAFF.

The chain uses TRBV5-1 and TRBJ2-1, with 7 bases identical to TRBD1. This CDR3 contains 14 residues. Germline CDR1 is SGHRS and CDR2 is YFSETQ. With V trimmed by 4 bases and J by 15 bases, 16 bases remained unmatched. Written as DNA, the CDR3 is TGCGCCAGCAGCCTTGGCTTCAAGGAGACAGGGTGGTTCTTC. As protein: CASSLGFKETGWFF.

The CDR3 protein is CASSLDRDEQYF. For the CDR3, the DNA is TGTGCCAGCAGCTTAGATCGCGACGAGCAGTACTTC. The chain employs TRBV11-2 and TRBJ2-7, with no clear D. The CDR3 sequence is 12 residues long. The V gene's germline CDR1 is SGHAT and CDR2 FQNNGV. V was shortened by 0 bases and J by 5 bases, with 5 bases between the two germline ends.